This T cell receptor (beta chain) stems from a study of T cells after yellow fever vaccination. For TCR, cDNA came from 5'RACE template switching, which added a universal primer site and UMIs. In TCRdb, the 5' RACE reads were re-called with MiXCR into one record per CDR3 protein. This table holds about 320,000 distinct CDR3 sequences, approximately 4.5% found once. Deletions cut 3 bases from V and 6 bases from J, with 15 bases between. The CDR3 runs to 15 residues. This clonotype showed up just a few times. The source material was PBMCs, sampled 15 days after the yellow fever booster vaccination. V usage is TRBV12-3 or TRBV12-4 and J usage is TRBJ1-5; D is unresolved. The origin of this receptor is a man aged 18 to 30 who received the YFV17D yellow fever vaccine. CDR3 in DNA: TGTGCCAGCAGTTTGATTTCGAGTGGAAGTCAGCCCCAGCATTTT. It yields the protein CASSLISSGSQPQHF.